These 22 T cell receptor beta chains were sequenced from one sample in a study of OX40 agonist ivuxolimab in advanced cancers. Profiled with immunoSEQ multiplex PCR; TCRdb holds only in-frame clones, not every one. The table records 30,000 to 35,000 clones, 80% to 85% of them present only once. Source: CD4+ or CD8+ T cells sorted from blood, taken in a trial of the OX40 agonist ivuxolimab. These receptors all stem from an adult with an advanced solid tumor such as melanoma, head and neck, liver or kidney cancer.

This clone occurred a few times. The chain employs TRBV6-1 and TRBJ2-1; tentatively, D is TRBD1 or TRBD2 (6 bases each). The germline V gene has CDR1 MNHNS and CDR2 SASEGT. This CDR3 comprises 15 residues. V lost 5 bases, J lost 0 bases, and 11 bases lay in between. CDR3 DNA: TGTGCCAGCAGTCGGGGGCCCCTCTCCTACAATGAGCAGTTCTTC. Translating it yields CASSRGPLSYNEQFF.

The rearrangement joins TRBV5-5 to TRBJ1-1; D gene unclear. The CDR3 length is 16 residues. Germline values: CDR1 SGHKS, CDR2 YYEKEE (reference sequence). V was clipped by 0 bases and J by 1 base, with 13 bases between them. In DNA, the CDR3 is TGTGCCAGCAGCTTGGGGACCTCGGCGGGGAACACTGAAGCTTTCTTT. Its protein is CASSLGTSAGNTEAFF.

J is TRBJ2-1 and V is TRBV11-2; D gene uncertain. Germline assignment: CDR1 SGHAT and CDR2 FQNNGV. The CDR3 has 12 residues. Trimming shortened V by 1 base and J by 7 bases, and 5 bases separated the two germline ends. The CDR3 protein is CASSLGKNEQFF. DNA for the CDR3: TGTGCCAGCAGCTTAGGTAAGAATGAGCAGTTCTTC. Full variable domain (missing parts from reference TRBV11-2 and TRBJ2-1): EAGVAQSPRYKIIEKRQSVAFWCNPISGHATLYWYQQILGQGPKLLIQFQNNGVVDDSQLPKDRFSAERLKGVDSTLKIQPAKLEDSAVYLCASSLGKNEQFFGPGTRLTVL.

This clone was seen once. The chain's CDR3 is CASSLIWGEGRNEQFF. The CDR3 DNA reads TGTGCCAGCAGCTTAATTTGGGGGGAGGGCCGCAATGAGCAGTTCTTC. The V call is TRBV11-3, the J call TRBJ2-1; 7 nucleotides match TRBD2. The CDR3 length is 16 residues. Germline CDR1 SGHNT, CDR2 YENEEA. Unmatched junction bases numbered 10, after V lost 2 bases and J lost 6 bases.

As DNA, the CDR3 is TGTGCCAGCACGAGGGACGGGGTGAACACTGAAGCTTTCTTT. It specifies CASTRDGVNTEAFF. The chain uses TRBV28 and TRBJ1-1; tentative D call: TRBD1 (5 bases). The CDR3 has 14 amino acids. The germline V gene encodes CDR1 MDHEN and CDR2 SYDVKM. The germline V and J ends were trimmed by 7 bases and 0 bases, with 12 bases remaining between them.

The chain carries TRBV7-6 and TRBJ1-1; TRBD1 matches at 10 bases. CDR3 length: 15 amino acids. V lost 5 bases and J lost 3; bases outside the gene matches: 6. Per the germline V gene, CDR1 is SGHVS and CDR2 is FNYEAQ. CDR3 DNA sequence: TGTGCCAGCAGCCCCGGACAGGGGGGAGACACTGAAGCTTTCTTT. It codes for CASSPGQGGDTEAFF.

V gene TRBV6-4 combines with J gene TRBJ2-1; 10 bases align to TRBD2. This CDR3 contains 15 residues. Germline V CDR1 and CDR2: MRHNA, SNTAGT. V lost 0 bases to trimming and J lost 6 bases; unmatched junction nucleotides: 2. The CDR3 here is CASSDSSGGANEQFF. In nucleotides, the CDR3 is TGTGCCAGCAGTGACTCGAGCGGGGGGGCCAATGAGCAGTTCTTC.

V and J are TRBV7-8 and TRBJ2-7; D possibly uses TRBD1 or TRBD2 (5 bases each). V was trimmed by 5 bases and J by 7 bases, leaving 21 bases between them. The CDR3 has 15 residues. Germline V gives CDR1 SGHVS, CDR2 FQNEAQ. The CDR3 DNA sequence: TGTGCCAGCAGCAGCCTCCAGGGACCCACAAGGGAGCAGTACTTC. As protein: CASSSLQGPTREQYF.

The rearrangement links TRBV11-2 to TRBJ2-1, with D perhaps TRBD1 (6 bases). The CDR3 spans 13 residues. Germline lookup yields CDR1 SGHAT and CDR2 FQNNGV. V gave up 6 bases and J gave up 7 bases, with 13 bases separating them. The CDR3 region is CASRSGTGNEQFF. DNA of the CDR3: TGTGCCAGCAGGAGTGGAACAGGGAATGAGCAGTTCTTC.

This chain joins TRBV29-1 and TRBJ2-7; TRBD1 matches at 9 bases. Looked up from germline, CDR1 is SQVTM and CDR2 is ANQGSEA. There are 14 residues in the CDR3. J lost 1 base, V lost 1 base, and 2 bases had no gene match. Written as DNA, the CDR3 is TGCAGCGTTGAAGTGGACAGGGGTTCCTACGAGCAGTACTTC. Translated: CSVEVDRGSYEQYF.

V usage is TRBV9 and J usage is TRBJ2-7; 7 bases are shared with TRBD1. Trimming at V came to 2 bases and at J to 6 bases, leaving 17 bases not matched to a gene. The CDR3 runs to 17 residues. The V gene's germline CDR1 is SGDLS and CDR2 YYNGEE. DNA for the CDR3: TGTGCCAGCAGCGTCCACTCCAACGAGCTAGGGGGCGGCGAGCAGTACTTC. It translates to CASSVHSNELGGGEQYF.

V usage is TRBV25-1 and J usage is TRBJ1-1; D remains unclear. V was trimmed by 5 bases and J by 5 bases, leaving 9 bases between them. In germline, CDR1 is MGHDK, CDR2 SYGVNS. This CDR3 spans 12 amino acids. The CDR3 spells CASSPYGTEAFF. The CDR3 region has the DNA TGTGCCAGCAGTCCATATGGAACTGAAGCTTTCTTT.

The chain links TRBV7-7 to TRBJ1-5; D gene unclear. The V gene's germline CDR1 is SSHAT and CDR2 FNYEAQ (reference sequence). The CDR3 has 13 residues. Trimming stripped 1 base from V and 7 bases from J, with 8 bases between. The CDR3 here is CASSLELGQPQHF. The CDR3 bases are TGTGCCAGCAGCTTAGAGTTAGGCCAGCCCCAGCATTTT.

V is TRBV5-1 and J is TRBJ2-2; 9 bases line up with TRBD2. J gave up 6 bases and V 3 bases, and 18 bases lay outside the gene matches. The CDR3 extends over 19 amino acids. CDR1 is SGHRS and CDR2 is YFSETQ in the germline V gene. In DNA form, the CDR3 reads TGCGCCAGCAGCTCAGTGGGGCTAGCGGGGCCTCAACCCGCCGGGGAGCTGTTTTTT. It translates to CASSSVGLAGPQPAGELFF.

This chain connects TRBV27 to TRBJ2-3; TRBD1 is a possible D gene (5 bases). V was trimmed by 0 bases and J by 4 bases, leaving 17 bases between them. Germline V lookup: CDR1 MNHEY, CDR2 SMNVEV (reference sequence). The CDR3 is 17 amino acids. The CDR3 nucleotides are TGTGCCAGCAGTTTATCGCCGGCCAGGGCCGAAGCAGATACGCAGTATTTT. This translates into CASSLSPARAEADTQYF.

The chain employs TRBV5-1 and TRBJ2-7, with 7 nucleotides matching TRBD1. This CDR3 has 14 residues. V lost 2 bases, J lost 2 bases, and 4 bases stayed unmatched. Germline CDR1 is SGHRS and CDR2 is YFSETQ. The CDR3 spells CASSFAQGAYEQYF. The DNA of the CDR3 is TGCGCCAGCAGCTTCGCGCAGGGGGCCTACGAGCAGTACTTC. Full variable domain (remainder filled in from reference TRBV5-1 and TRBJ2-7): KAGVTQTPRYLIKTRGQQVTLSCSPISGHRSVSWYQQTPGQGLQFLFEYFSETQRNKGNFPGRFSGRQFSNSRSEMNVSTLELGDSALYLCASSFAQGAYEQYFGPGTRLTVT.

This chain connects TRBV4-3 to TRBJ2-2; D is perhaps TRBD1 or TRBD2 (6 bases each). Per the germline V gene, CDR1 is LGHNA and CDR2 is YSLEER. The CDR3 consists of 18 residues. Trimming stripped 1 base from V and 4 bases from J, with 19 bases between. CDR3: CASSQGDSAGEVTGELFF. CDR3 sequence (DNA): TGCGCCAGCAGCCAAGGAGATAGTGCAGGGGAGGTCACCGGGGAGCTGTTTTTT.

About this clone itself: Because the CDR3's place on the DNA is in doubt, the DNA is left out and the CDR3 is given as listed by TCRdb. The J gene is TRBJ1-1, the V gene TRBV27. Including both end residues, the CDR3 is 15 amino acids long. The V gene's germline CDR1 is MNHEY and CDR2 SMNVEV (reference sequence). CDR3 region: CASSLAVEGTGEAFF.

This clone showed up just once. This chain uses TRBV6-1 with TRBJ2-5, with TRBD2 as a possible D gene (6 bases). The J call may be incorrect, as the DNA end agrees better with TRBJ2-7. The CDR3 runs to 12 residues. Germline values: CDR1 MNHNS, CDR2 SASEGT. The CDR3: CASSDGGVEQYF. In DNA form, the CDR3 reads TGTGCCAGCAGTGATGGCGGGGTCGAGCAGTACTTC.

V and J are TRBV19 and TRBJ2-4; D not certain. V was clipped by 2 bases and J by 5 bases, with 10 bases between them. CDR1 is LNHDA and CDR2 is SQIVND in the germline V gene (reference sequence). The CDR3 consists of 14 residues. In DNA, the CDR3 is TGTGCCAGTAGTATACTGGAGAGCGAAAACATTCAGTACTTC. It specifies CASSILESENIQYF.

The chain has TRBV7-2 and TRBJ2-1; 8 bases are a match to TRBD2. CDR3 length: 15 residues. With 5 bases clipped from V and 6 bases from J, the junction kept 9 bases outside the gene matches. Germline V gene lookup returns CDR1 SGHTA and CDR2 FQGNSA. CDR3 sequence: CASSLGGGPPNEQFF. DNA for the CDR3: TGTGCCAGCAGCCTAGGCGGGGGGCCGCCCAATGAGCAGTTCTTC.

The chain recombines TRBV5-6 with TRBJ1-5; maybe TRBD1 (5 bases). Trimming pared 8 bases from V and 0 bases from J, leaving 15 bases between. Germline V gene data show CDR1 as SGHDT and CDR2 as YYEEEE. The CDR3 covers 15 residues. The CDR3 sequence is CASQTGGASNQPQHF. The CDR3 coding sequence is TGTGCCAGTCAAACGGGCGGGGCTAGCAATCAGCCCCAGCATTTT.